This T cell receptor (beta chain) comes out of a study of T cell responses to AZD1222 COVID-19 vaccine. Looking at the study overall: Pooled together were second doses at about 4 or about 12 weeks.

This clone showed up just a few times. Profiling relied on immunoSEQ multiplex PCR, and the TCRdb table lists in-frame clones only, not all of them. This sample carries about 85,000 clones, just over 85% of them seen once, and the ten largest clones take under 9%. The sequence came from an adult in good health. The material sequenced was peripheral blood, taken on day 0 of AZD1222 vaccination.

CDR3 region: CASSQEDGVTEAFF. The CDR3 bases are TGTGCCAGCAGCCAAGAAGACGGTGTCACTGAAGCTTTCTTT. The chain uses TRBV3-1 (or the pseudogene TRBV3-2) and TRBJ1-1; D is undetermined. This CDR3 spans 14 amino acids. Germline V CDR1 and CDR2: LGHDT, YNNKEL (reference sequence). With 0 bases removed from V and 4 bases from J, the gap between germline ends came to 9 bases.